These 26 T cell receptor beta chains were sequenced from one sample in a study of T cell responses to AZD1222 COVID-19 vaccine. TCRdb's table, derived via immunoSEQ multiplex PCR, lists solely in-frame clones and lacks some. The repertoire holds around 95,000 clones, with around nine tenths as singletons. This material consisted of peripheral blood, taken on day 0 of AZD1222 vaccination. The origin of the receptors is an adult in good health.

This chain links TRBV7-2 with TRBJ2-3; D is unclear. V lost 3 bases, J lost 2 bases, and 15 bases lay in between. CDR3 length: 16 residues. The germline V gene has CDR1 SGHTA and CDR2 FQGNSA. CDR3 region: CASSFDGVTHTDTQYF. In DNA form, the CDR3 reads TGTGCCAGCAGCTTTGATGGGGTTACACACACAGATACGCAGTATTTT.

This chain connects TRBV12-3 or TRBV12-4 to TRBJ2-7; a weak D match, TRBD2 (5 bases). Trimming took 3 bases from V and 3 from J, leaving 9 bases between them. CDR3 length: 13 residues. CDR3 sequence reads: CASSFGENYEQYF. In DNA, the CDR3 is TGTGCCAGCAGTTTTGGGGAGAACTACGAGCAGTACTTC.

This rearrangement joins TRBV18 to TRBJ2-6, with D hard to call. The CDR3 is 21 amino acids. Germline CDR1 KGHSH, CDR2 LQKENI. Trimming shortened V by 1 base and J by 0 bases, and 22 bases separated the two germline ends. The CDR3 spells CASSPRFIMRPPTSGANVLTF. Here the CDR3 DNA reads TGTGCCAGCTCACCACGTTTTATAATGAGACCGCCGACCTCTGGGGCCAACGTCCTGACTTTC.

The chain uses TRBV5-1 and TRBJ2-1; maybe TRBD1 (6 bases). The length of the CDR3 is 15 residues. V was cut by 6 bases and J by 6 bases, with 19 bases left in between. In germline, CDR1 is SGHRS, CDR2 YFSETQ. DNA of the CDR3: TGCGCCAGCAACACGGGTCCAGGGGCGGTCAATGAGCAGTTCTTC. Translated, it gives CASNTGPGAVNEQFF.

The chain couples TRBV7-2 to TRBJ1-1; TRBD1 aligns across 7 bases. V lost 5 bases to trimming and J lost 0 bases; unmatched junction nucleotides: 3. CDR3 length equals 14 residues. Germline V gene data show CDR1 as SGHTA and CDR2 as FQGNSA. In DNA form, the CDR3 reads TGTGCCAGCAGCCCCGGACAGGTGAACACTGAAGCTTTCTTT. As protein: CASSPGQVNTEAFF.

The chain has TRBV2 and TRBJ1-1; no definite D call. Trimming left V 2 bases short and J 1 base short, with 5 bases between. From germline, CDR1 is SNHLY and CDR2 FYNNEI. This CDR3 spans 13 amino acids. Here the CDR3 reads CASSENRNTEAFF. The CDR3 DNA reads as TGTGCCAGCAGTGAAAACCGGAACACTGAAGCTTTCTTT.

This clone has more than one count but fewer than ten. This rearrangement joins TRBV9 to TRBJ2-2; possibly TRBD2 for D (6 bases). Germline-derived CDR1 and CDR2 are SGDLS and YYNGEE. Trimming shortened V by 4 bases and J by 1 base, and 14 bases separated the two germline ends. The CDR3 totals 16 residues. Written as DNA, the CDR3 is TGTGCCAGCAGCACCGGACCGGGACTGAACACCGGGGAGCTGTTTTTT. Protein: CASSTGPGLNTGELFF.

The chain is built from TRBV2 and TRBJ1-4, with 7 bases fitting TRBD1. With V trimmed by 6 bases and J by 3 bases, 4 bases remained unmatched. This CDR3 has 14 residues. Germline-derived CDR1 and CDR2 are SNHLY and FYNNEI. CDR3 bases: TGTGCCAGCAGCCCCGGGACAGCTAATGAAAAACTGTTTTTT. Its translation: CASSPGTANEKLFF.

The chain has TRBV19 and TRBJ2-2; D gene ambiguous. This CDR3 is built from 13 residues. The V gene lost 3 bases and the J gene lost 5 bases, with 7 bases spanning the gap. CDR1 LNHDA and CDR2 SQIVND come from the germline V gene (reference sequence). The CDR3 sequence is CASSIWVTGELFF. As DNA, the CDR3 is TGTGCCAGTAGTATCTGGGTAACCGGGGAGCTGTTTTTT.

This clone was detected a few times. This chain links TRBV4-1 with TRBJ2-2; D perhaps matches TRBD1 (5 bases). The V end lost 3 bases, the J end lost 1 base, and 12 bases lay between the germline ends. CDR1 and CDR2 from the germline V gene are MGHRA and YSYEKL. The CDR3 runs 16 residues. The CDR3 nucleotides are TGCGCCAGCAGCCAGATCAGGGTTTGGAACACCGGGGAGCTGTTTTTT. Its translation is CASSQIRVWNTGELFF.

CDR3 nucleotides: TGTGCCAGCAGTAGGGACAGCAATCAGCCCCAGCATTTT. It encodes CASSRDSNQPQHF. The J gene is TRBJ1-5, the V gene TRBV28; maybe TRBD1 (5 bases). This CDR3 comprises 13 residues. V dropped 5 bases and J dropped 1 base, with 6 bases sitting between them. Germline V gene sequence: CDR1 MDHEN, CDR2 SYDVKM.

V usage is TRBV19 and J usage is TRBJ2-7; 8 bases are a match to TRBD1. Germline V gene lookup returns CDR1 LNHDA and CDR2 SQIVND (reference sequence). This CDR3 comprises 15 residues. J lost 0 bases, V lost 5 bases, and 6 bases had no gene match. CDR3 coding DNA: TGTGCCAGTAGTCAACCCGGGACAGGCTCCTACGAGCAGTACTTC. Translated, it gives CASSQPGTGSYEQYF.

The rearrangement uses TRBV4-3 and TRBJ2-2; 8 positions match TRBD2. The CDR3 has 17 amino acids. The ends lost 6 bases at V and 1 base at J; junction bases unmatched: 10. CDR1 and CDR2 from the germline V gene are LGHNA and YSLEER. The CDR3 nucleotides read TGCGCCAGCAGTCGCGTAGCGGGGTTAAAGAACACCGGGGAGCTGTTTTTT. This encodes CASSRVAGLKNTGELFF.

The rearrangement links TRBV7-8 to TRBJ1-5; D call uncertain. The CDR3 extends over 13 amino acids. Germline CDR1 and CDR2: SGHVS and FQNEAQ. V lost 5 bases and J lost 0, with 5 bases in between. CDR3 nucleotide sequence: TGTGCCAGCAGCCGATATAGCAATCAGCCCCAGCATTTT. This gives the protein CASSRYSNQPQHF.

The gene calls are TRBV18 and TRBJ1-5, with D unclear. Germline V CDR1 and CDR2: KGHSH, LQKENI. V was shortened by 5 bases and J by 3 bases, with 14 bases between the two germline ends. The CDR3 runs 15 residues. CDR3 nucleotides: TGTGCCAGCTCAGAAAGGACGGGCGACAATCAGCCCCAGCATTTT. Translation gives CASSERTGDNQPQHF.

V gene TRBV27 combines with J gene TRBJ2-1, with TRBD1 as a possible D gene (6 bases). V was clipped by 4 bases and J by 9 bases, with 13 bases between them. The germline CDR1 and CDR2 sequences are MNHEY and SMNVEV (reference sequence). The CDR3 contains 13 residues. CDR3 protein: CASSSVWDTEQFF. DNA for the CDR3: TGTGCCAGCAGTTCGGTCTGGGACACTGAGCAGTTCTTC.

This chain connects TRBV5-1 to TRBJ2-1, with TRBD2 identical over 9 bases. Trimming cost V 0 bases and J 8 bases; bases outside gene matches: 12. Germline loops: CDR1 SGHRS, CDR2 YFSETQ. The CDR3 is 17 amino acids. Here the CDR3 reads CASSLEAPGLASHEQFF. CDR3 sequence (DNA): TGCGCCAGCAGCTTGGAAGCACCGGGACTAGCATCACATGAGCAGTTCTTC.

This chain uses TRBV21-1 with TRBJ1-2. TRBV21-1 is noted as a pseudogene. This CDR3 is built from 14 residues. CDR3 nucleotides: TGTGCCAGCAGCATGGTCGTGGGGGGCTATGGCTACACCTTC. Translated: CASSMVVGGYGYTF.

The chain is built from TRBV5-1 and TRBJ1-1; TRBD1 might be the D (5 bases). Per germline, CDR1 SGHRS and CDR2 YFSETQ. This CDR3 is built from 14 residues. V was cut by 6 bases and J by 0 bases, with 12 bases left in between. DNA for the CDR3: TGCGCCAGCACGGGGCCCCAAATGAACACTGAAGCTTTCTTT. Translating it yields CASTGPQMNTEAFF.

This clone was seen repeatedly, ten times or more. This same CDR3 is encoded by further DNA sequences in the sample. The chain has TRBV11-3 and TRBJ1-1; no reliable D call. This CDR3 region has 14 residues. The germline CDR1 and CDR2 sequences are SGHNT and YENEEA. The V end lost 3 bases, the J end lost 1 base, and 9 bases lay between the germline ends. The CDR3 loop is CASSFGRGNTEAFF. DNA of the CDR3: TGTGCCAGCAGCTTCGGACGTGGGAACACTGAAGCTTTCTTT.

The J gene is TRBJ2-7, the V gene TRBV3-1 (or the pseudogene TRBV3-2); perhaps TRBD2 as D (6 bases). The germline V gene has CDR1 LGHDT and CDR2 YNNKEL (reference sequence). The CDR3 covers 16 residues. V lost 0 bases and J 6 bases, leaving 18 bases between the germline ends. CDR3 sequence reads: CASSQELAGRFAEQYF. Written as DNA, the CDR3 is TGTGCCAGCAGCCAAGAGTTGGCAGGGAGGTTCGCCGAGCAGTACTTC.

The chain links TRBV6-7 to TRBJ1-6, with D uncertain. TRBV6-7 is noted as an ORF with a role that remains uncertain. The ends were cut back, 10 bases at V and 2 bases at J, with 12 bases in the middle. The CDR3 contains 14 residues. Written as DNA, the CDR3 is TGTGCCATCCCCCGGCGAACCTATAATTCACCCCTCCACTTT. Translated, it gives CAIPRRTYNSPLHF.

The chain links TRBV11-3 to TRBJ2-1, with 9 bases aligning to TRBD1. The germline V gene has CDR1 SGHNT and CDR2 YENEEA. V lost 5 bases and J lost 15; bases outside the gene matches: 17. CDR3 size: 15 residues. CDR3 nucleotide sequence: TGTGCCAGCAGCGCTCGCGGGACAGGGACCGGAAAGCTGTTCTTC. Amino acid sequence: CASSARGTGTGKLFF.

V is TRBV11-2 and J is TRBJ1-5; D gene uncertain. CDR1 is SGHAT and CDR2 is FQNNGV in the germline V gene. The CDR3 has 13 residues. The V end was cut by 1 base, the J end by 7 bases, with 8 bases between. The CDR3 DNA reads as TGTGCCAGCAGCTTAGTACCCGGCCAGCCCCAGCATTTT. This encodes CASSLVPGQPQHF.

The CDR3 DNA is TGCGCCAGCAGCTTGGCCGGGCGGATTGGGGGGACCGGGGAGCTGTTTTTT. Its translation: CASSLAGRIGGTGELFF. The J gene is TRBJ2-2, the V gene TRBV5-1; a weak D match, TRBD2 (6 bases). V lost 0 bases, J lost 5 bases, and 17 bases lay in between. The CDR3 length is 17 residues. Per the germline V gene, CDR1 is SGHRS and CDR2 is YFSETQ.

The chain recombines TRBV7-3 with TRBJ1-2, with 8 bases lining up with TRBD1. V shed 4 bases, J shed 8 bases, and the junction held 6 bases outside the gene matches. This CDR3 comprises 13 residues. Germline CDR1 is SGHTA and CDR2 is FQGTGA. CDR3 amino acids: CASSSQGVDGYTF. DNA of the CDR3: TGTGCCAGCAGCTCACAGGGGGTAGACGGCTACACCTTC.